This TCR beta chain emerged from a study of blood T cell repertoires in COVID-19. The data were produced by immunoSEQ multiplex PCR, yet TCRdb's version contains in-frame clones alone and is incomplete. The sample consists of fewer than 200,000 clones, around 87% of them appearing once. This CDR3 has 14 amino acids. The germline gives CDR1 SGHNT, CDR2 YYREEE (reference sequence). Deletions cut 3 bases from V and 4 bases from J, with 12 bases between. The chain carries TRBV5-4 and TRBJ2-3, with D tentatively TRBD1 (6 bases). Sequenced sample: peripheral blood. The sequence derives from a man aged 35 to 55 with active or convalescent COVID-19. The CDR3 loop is CASSSDRWADTQYF. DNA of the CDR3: TGTGCCAGCAGCTCGGACAGATGGGCAGATACGCAGTATTTT.